A single sample is the source of the 20 T cell receptor beta chains below, sequenced in a study of cytomegalovirus exposure and HLA in healthy donors. The PCR had 60 Vbeta and 13 Jbeta primers. Method: immunoSEQ multiplex PCR; TCRdb's copy keeps in-frame clones and lacks some. This sample's table reports approximately 120,000 clones. The specimen was PBMCs. These receptors were taken from a man between 18 and 35 years old in good health and CMV-seronegative.

This rearrangement joins TRBV29-1 to TRBJ2-7; a possible D gene is TRBD1 (5 bases). Germline CDR1 and CDR2: SQVTM and ANQGSEA. CDR3 length: 11 amino acids. The V end lost 7 bases, the J end lost 2 bases, and 9 bases lay between the germline ends. CDR3 coding DNA: TGCAGCGCCTTACAGGCCTACGAGCAGTACTTC. This translates into CSALQAYEQYF.

The gene calls are TRBV5-4 and TRBJ2-3; D not resolved. V was clipped by 3 bases and J by 6 bases, with 11 bases between them. The germline V gene has CDR1 SGHNT and CDR2 YYREEE (reference sequence). The CDR3 totals 13 residues. Written as DNA, the CDR3 is TGTGCCAGCAGCTCCACATCGCCTGATACGCAGTATTTT. It is translated as CASSSTSPDTQYF.

CDR3 residues: CATNRVAGEAFF. The DNA for the CDR3 is TGTGCCACAAACAGGGTAGCGGGTGAAGCTTTCTTT. The chain links TRBV19 to TRBJ1-1, with D possibly matching TRBD1 (6 bases). This CDR3 has 12 residues. The germline V gene encodes CDR1 LNHDA and CDR2 SQIVND (reference sequence). Between the trimmed V and J ends, which lost 10 bases and 7 bases, there was a span of 16 bases.

This chain uses TRBV11-2 with TRBJ2-7, with 12 positions matching TRBD2. Germline CDR1 is SGHAT and CDR2 is FQNNGV. The CDR3 has 15 residues. Germline trimming cut 6 bases from V and 3 bases from J; bases unmatched to any gene: 6. CDR3 sequence (DNA): TGTGCCAGCAGGCATCCTAGCGGGAGGGACTACGAGCAGTACTTC. This translates into CASRHPSGRDYEQYF.

The chain couples TRBV15 to TRBJ2-1; the match to TRBD2 covers 8 bases. Per the germline V gene, CDR1 is LNHNV and CDR2 is YYDKDF (reference sequence). The CDR3 contains 18 residues. V was pared by 5 bases and J by 5 bases, with 17 bases of the junction left unmatched. DNA for the CDR3: TGTGCCACCAGCCCGCGGTACCTGACTAGCGAGGTAGACAATGAGCAGTTCTTC. Translating gives CATSPRYLTSEVDNEQFF.

The chain has TRBV6-1 and TRBJ2-7, with 8 bases aligning to TRBD1. Germline-derived CDR1 and CDR2 are MNHNS and SASEGT. V gave up 3 bases and J gave up 0 bases; unmatched junction bases: 7. This CDR3 is built from 16 residues. The CDR3 spells CASSEVRTGSSYEQYF. In nucleotides, the CDR3 is TGTGCCAGCAGTGAGGTTAGGACAGGGTCCTCCTACGAGCAGTACTTC.

The J gene is TRBJ2-2, the V gene TRBV27; 14 bases fit TRBD2. Trimming took 5 bases from V and 6 from J; bases not matched to a gene: 11. The CDR3 length is 18 residues. Germline V gives CDR1 MNHEY, CDR2 SMNVEV (reference sequence). CDR3 loop: CASSPGLAGGPGAGELFF. The CDR3 DNA sequence: TGTGCCAGCAGTCCCGGACTAGCGGGGGGCCCCGGGGCCGGGGAGCTGTTTTTT.

J is TRBJ1-2 and V is TRBV19; D unclear. Germline V CDR1 and CDR2: LNHDA, SQIVND (reference sequence). The CDR3 spans 14 residues. V lost 2 bases and J lost 4, with 11 bases in between. The CDR3 loop is CASSIKTNSYGYTF. The CDR3 DNA follows: TGTGCCAGTAGTATAAAAACAAATTCCTATGGCTACACCTTC.

The chain joins TRBV6-6 to TRBJ2-3, with a possible D match to TRBD2 (6 bases). CDR3 length: 14 amino acids. The V gene's germline CDR1 is MNHNY and CDR2 SVGAGI (reference sequence). With 3 bases removed from V and 1 base from J, the gap between germline ends came to 8 bases. CDR3 loop: CASSYASGTDTQYF. CDR3 in DNA: TGTGCCAGCAGTTATGCTAGCGGCACAGATACGCAGTATTTT.

The V gene is TRBV29-1, the J gene TRBJ2-1; 8 bases are a match to TRBD2. CDR1 is SQVTM and CDR2 is ANQGSEA in the germline V gene. Unmatched junction bases numbered 4, after V lost 2 bases and J lost 4 bases. This CDR3 has 14 residues. This CDR3 is CSVENTSGYNEQFF. The CDR3 DNA is TGCAGCGTTGAAAATACTAGCGGTTACAATGAGCAGTTCTTC.

This rearrangement joins TRBV19 to TRBJ1-1, with D unclear. CDR1 is LNHDA, CDR2 SQIVND, per germline (reference sequence). The CDR3 spans 14 residues. V was pared by 0 bases and J by 7 bases, with 12 bases between. In DNA form, the CDR3 reads TGTGCCAGTAGTATAGAGTTACGCGGTAGTGAAGCTTTCTTT. This codes for CASSIELRGSEAFF.

The J gene is TRBJ1-5, the V gene TRBV4-1; D is ambiguous. V lost 1 base and J lost 2, with 18 bases in between. The germline CDR1 and CDR2 sequences are MGHRA and YSYEKL. This CDR3 has 18 residues. The CDR3 DNA reads TGCGCCAGCAGCCAAGCTCCACGCCGGGTCGGGGGCAATCAGCCCCAGCATTTT. This encodes CASSQAPRRVGGNQPQHF.

The chain links TRBV6-1 to TRBJ2-7; 7 positions agree with TRBD2. CDR3 size: 16 residues. The V gene end was trimmed by 0 bases and the J gene end by 5 bases; junction bases not matched to a gene: 10. In germline, CDR1 is MNHNS, CDR2 SASEGT. The CDR3 sequence: CASSEAGGWLENEQYF. In DNA form, the CDR3 reads TGTGCCAGCAGTGAAGCGGGAGGGTGGCTAGAAAACGAGCAGTACTTC.

The gene calls are TRBV30 and TRBJ1-4, with D maybe TRBD1 (5 bases). Germline V gene lookup returns CDR1 GTSNPN and CDR2 SVGIG (reference sequence). The CDR3 length is 14 residues. V was pared by 0 bases and J by 7 bases, with 12 bases between. In nucleotides, the CDR3 is TGTGCCTGGAGTGTATTAGGGGTTCGTGAAAAACTGTTTTTT. Amino acid sequence: CAWSVLGVREKLFF.

This chain links TRBV6-5 with TRBJ2-2; 8 bases map to TRBD1. CDR1 is MNHEY, CDR2 SVGAGI, per germline. With 6 bases clipped from V and 6 bases from J, the junction kept 9 bases outside the gene matches. There are 15 residues in the CDR3. The CDR3 nucleotides read TGTGCCAGCAGCCAAGGACAGGGAGGTCCCGGGGAGCTGTTTTTT. It yields the protein CASSQGQGGPGELFF.

The V gene is TRBV5-1, the J gene TRBJ1-2, with 11 bases lining up with TRBD1. The length of the CDR3 is 14 residues. Germline CDR1 is SGHRS and CDR2 is YFSETQ. With 3 bases clipped from V and 7 bases from J, the junction kept 5 bases outside the gene matches. CDR3 protein: CASSSGQGAVGYTF. For the CDR3, the DNA is TGCGCCAGCAGCTCCGGACAGGGGGCGGTTGGCTACACCTTC.

The chain has TRBV2 and TRBJ2-7; 8 bases fit TRBD2. In germline, CDR1 is SNHLY, CDR2 FYNNEI. This CDR3 is 13 amino acids long. Trimming took 8 bases from V and 2 from J; bases not matched to a gene: 5. This CDR3 reads CASSAGETYEQYF. CDR3 in DNA: TGTGCCAGCTCAGCGGGGGAAACCTACGAGCAGTACTTC. The whole variable domain, filled in from reference TRBV2 and TRBJ2-7, reads EPEVTQTPSHQVTQMGQEVILRCVPISNHLYFYWYRQILGQKVEFLVSFYNNEISEKSEIFDDQFSVERPDGSNFTLKIRSTKLEDSAMYFCASSAGETYEQYFGPGTRLTVT.

This chain links TRBV10-2 with TRBJ1-1, with 8 bases that match TRBD1. The CDR3 runs 16 residues. Trimming cost V 3 bases and J 0 bases; bases outside gene matches: 6. CDR1 is WSHSY and CDR2 is SAAADI in the germline V gene. The CDR3 nucleotides are TGCGCCAGCAGTGACCTGAGGACAGGGCTGAACACTGAAGCTTTCTTT. The encoded protein is CASSDLRTGLNTEAFF.

This chain joins TRBV4-1 and TRBJ1-3; TRBD1 matches at 8 bases. The CDR3 extends over 17 amino acids. The germline V gene encodes CDR1 MGHRA and CDR2 YSYEKL. V was pared by 1 base and J by 1 base, with 6 bases of the junction left unmatched. The chain's CDR3 is CASSQGAGGRSGNTIYF. CDR3 sequence (DNA): TGCGCCAGCAGCCAAGGGGCAGGGGGCAGGTCTGGAAACACCATATATTTT.

V usage is TRBV5-1 and J usage is TRBJ2-2, with D tentatively TRBD2 (5 bases). This CDR3 has 16 residues. V was clipped by 4 bases and J by 3 bases, with 16 bases between them. In germline, CDR1 is SGHRS, CDR2 YFSETQ. The CDR3 reads CASSGTPGFDTGELFF. The CDR3 region has the DNA TGCGCCAGCAGCGGAACCCCGGGGTTCGACACCGGGGAGCTGTTTTTT.